This T cell receptor beta chain was profiled in a study of blood T cell repertoires in COVID-19. Turning to the study itself: Spain, Italy and the United States supplied samples that represented acute and convalescent COVID-19. T cells, B-cell-depleted T cells, or PBMCs provided the cDNA or gDNA that served as material.

V shed 5 bases, J shed 3 bases, and the junction held 7 bases outside the gene matches. Germline assignment: CDR1 SGHTA and CDR2 FQGTGA. CDR3 length: 15 residues. In the authors' methods: Using reference gene primer amplification, nucleated cell counts were estimated. Method: immunoSEQ multiplex PCR; TCRdb's copy keeps in-frame clones and lacks some. V and J calls and clone size are copied from that table; D and trimming were computed from the DNA. The data contain 51,000 or so clones, around 83% of them singletons. The J gene is TRBJ2-1, the V gene TRBV7-3; 7 bases line up with TRBD1. Specimen: peripheral blood. This sequence was found in a man between 65 and 85 years old with active COVID-19. CDR3: CASSRDRDNYNEQFF. The CDR3 DNA sequence: TGTGCCAGCAGCCGTGACAGGGACAACTACAATGAGCAGTTCTTC.